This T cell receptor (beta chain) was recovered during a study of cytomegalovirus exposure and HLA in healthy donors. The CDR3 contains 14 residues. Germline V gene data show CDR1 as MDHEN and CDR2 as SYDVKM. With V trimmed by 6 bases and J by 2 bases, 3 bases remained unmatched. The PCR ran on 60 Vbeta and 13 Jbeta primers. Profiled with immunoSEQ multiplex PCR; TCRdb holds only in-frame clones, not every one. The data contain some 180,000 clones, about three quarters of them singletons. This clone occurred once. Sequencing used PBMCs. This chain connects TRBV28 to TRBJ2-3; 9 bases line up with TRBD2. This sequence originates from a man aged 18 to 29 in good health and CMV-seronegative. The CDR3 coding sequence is TGTGCCAGCAGAGTAGCGGGAGACACAGATACGCAGTATTTT. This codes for CASRVAGDTDTQYF.